The 7 T cell receptor beta chains given below trace back to one sample, sequenced in a study of cytomegalovirus exposure and HLA in healthy donors. The study ran its PCR with 60 Vbeta and 13 Jbeta primers. Using immunoSEQ multiplex PCR, the repertoire was profiled, and TCRdb retains in-frame clones only, with some absent. The data hold 90,000 or so clones, with roughly 67% observed a single time. The specimen was PBMCs. All receptors come from a boy aged 5-17 years in good health and CMV-seropositive.

Only a few counts were recorded for this clone. This chain connects TRBV2 to TRBJ2-7; D unresolved. Germline V gene sequence: CDR1 SNHLY, CDR2 FYNNEI. The V and J ends lost 5 bases and 2 bases respectively, with 13 bases between them. This CDR3 is 14 amino acids long. The CDR3, as DNA: TGTGCCAGCAGTTCCCGACCTGGAGCCTACGAGCAGTACTTC. It specifies CASSSRPGAYEQYF.

This clone appeared a few times. The CDR3: CASSPNRGGTEAFF. The DNA for the CDR3 is TGCGCCAGCAGCCCGAACAGGGGTGGGACTGAAGCTTTCTTT. The V call is TRBV5-1, the J call TRBJ1-1; 7 positions match TRBD1. The CDR3 has 14 residues. Germline-derived CDR1 and CDR2 are SGHRS and YFSETQ. J lost 5 bases, V lost 4 bases, and 8 bases had no gene match.

The chain couples TRBV6-5 to TRBJ1-1, with TRBD1 matching 7 bases. V trimming: 7 bases; J trimming: 1 base; junction bases outside the gene matches: 6. Germline CDR1 is MNHEY and CDR2 is SVGAGI. The CDR3 contains 14 residues. CDR3 DNA sequence: TGTGCCAGCACCCTTCGACAGGGGAACACTGAAGCTTTCTTT. Its protein product is CASTLRQGNTEAFF.

This chain joins TRBV5-4 and TRBJ1-3; the match to TRBD1 covers 9 bases. CDR3 length: 15 amino acids. Per the germline V gene, CDR1 is SGHNT and CDR2 is YYREEE (reference sequence). V was pared by 3 bases and J by 5 bases, with 6 bases of the junction left unmatched. In nucleotides, the CDR3 is TGTGCCAGCAGCTCCCCAACAGGGGGCAGAAACACCATATATTTT. Encoded protein: CASSSPTGGRNTIYF.

V and J are TRBV2 and TRBJ1-1; D call uncertain. Trimming removed 6 bases from V and 3 bases from J, with 17 bases in between. The CDR3 has 15 residues. Germline V gives CDR1 SNHLY, CDR2 FYNNEI. The CDR3 region is CASSGDRGPYTEAFF. CDR3 DNA: TGTGCCAGCAGCGGTGATCGAGGGCCTTACACTGAAGCTTTCTTT.

The chain joins TRBV5-1 to TRBJ1-2; the D gene is possibly TRBD1 (5 bases). The germline CDR1 and CDR2 sequences are SGHRS and YFSETQ. With 4 bases removed from V and 4 bases from J, the gap between germline ends came to 17 bases. The CDR3 covers 15 residues. CDR3 sequence reads: CASSRGGEGPYGYTF. CDR3 sequence (DNA): TGCGCCAGCAGCCGGGGCGGGGAAGGTCCCTATGGCTACACCTTC.

The chain has TRBV5-4 and TRBJ2-1, with D unclear. Trimming shortened V by 0 bases and J by 5 bases, and 6 bases separated the two germline ends. From germline, CDR1 is SGHNT and CDR2 YYREEE (reference sequence). The CDR3 is 13 residues long. CDR3 in DNA: TGTGCCAGCAGCTTGGATATAGACAATGAGCAGTTCTTC. This codes for CASSLDIDNEQFF.